This TCR beta chain was captured in a study of response to subunit inactivated influenza vaccine. Study-level points and caveats: It was suggested by the authors that few new T cells are recruited by each seasonal influenza vaccination.

Points on this clonotype: The antigen is undetermined.

CDR1 SGHNT and CDR2 YENEEA come from the germline V gene. With 4 bases removed from V and 5 bases from J, the gap between germline ends came to 8 bases. The CDR3 is 13 amino acids. TCRdb recomputed calls from the RT-PCR reads with MiXCR, one row per CDR3 protein. The sample includes some 550,000 distinct CDR3 sequences, around 25% seen only once; the top ten take roughly 2.8%. These same records also appear under a second study, on T cells expressing NK-cell markers. That paper notes: Researchers built TCR beta cDNA using 5'RACE template switching with UMIs. Beta-chain profiling covered CD3+CD56+NKG2C+, CD3+CD56+NKG2C- and CD3+CD56-NKG2C+ sorted subsets. Out of eight donors sequenced, seven tested HCMV-seropositive and the remaining one seronegative. In a handful of donors, these clonotypes also led the CD3+CD56-NKG2C+ fraction.

The material sequenced was CD4+ T cells sorted from PBMCs, taken 12 days after vaccination. V and J are TRBV11-3 and TRBJ2-2, with no clear D. This sequence originates from a middle-aged man who received an inactivated influenza vaccine. The CDR3 is CASSSTPTGELFF. CDR3 in DNA: TGTGCCAGCAGCTCGACTCCAACCGGGGAGCTGTTTTTT.